The T cell receptor (beta chain) described here comes from a study of CD8 T cells in Susac syndrome. The CDR3 is 16 amino acids. V lost 3 bases and J lost 1, with 15 bases in between. The V gene's germline CDR1 is KGHSH and CDR2 LQKENI. cDNA came from roughly 0.47 to 1 ug RNA primed by random hexamers. Coverage of TCR beta CDR3 amplification by immunoSEQ multiplex PCR extended to 54 Vbeta and 13 Jbeta. TCRdb used MiXCR to reprocess the immunoSEQ multiplex PCR reads, holding one entry per CDR3 protein. The sample lists some 120,000 distinct CDR3 sequences; 80% to 95% were seen once. TEMRA cells were FACS-enriched, and CD8+ and CD4+ T cells were isolated negatively.

This sequence originates from a human donor in good health. The chain joins TRBV18 to TRBJ2-5, with D uncertain. Sequenced: CD4+ T cells from PBMCs. The CDR3: CASSPLQAELQETQYF. The CDR3 nucleotides read TGTGCCAGCTCACCCCTCCAGGCGGAACTCCAAGAGACCCAGTACTTC.